These 20 T cell receptor beta chains share one sample of origin, sequenced in a study of early T cells in non-severe SARS-CoV-2 infection (TCRdb year 2021). Library generation was performed with 5' RACE. The run used a NextSeq 500. In TCRdb, the public reads were trimmed at Q25 with fastp and aligned with MiXCR, with productive beta chains retained. Under each unique CDR3 protein, matching rows form one entry showing the most common genes and DNA. This sample lists about 49,000 distinct CDR3 sequences; about 12% were detected once. 9.1% of the sample belongs to the ten largest clones. The sample comprised whole blood. These receptors originate from an adult who was a healthcare worker with PCR-confirmed SARS-CoV-2 infection or an uninfected control (not recorded which).

This chain links TRBV29-1 with TRBJ1-6; D gene unclear. V lost 6 bases and J 4 bases, leaving 16 bases between the germline ends. The CDR3 is 15 residues long. Germline CDR1 SQVTM, CDR2 ANQGSEA. The CDR3 sequence is CSVAGSVGYNSPLHF. The DNA of the CDR3 is TGCAGCGTAGCTGGGAGTGTGGGTTATAATTCACCCCTCCACTTT.

This clonotype was found many times. The chain recombines TRBV7-9 with TRBJ1-2, with D perhaps TRBD1 (5 bases). Between the trimmed V and J ends, which lost 0 bases and 4 bases, there was a span of 18 bases. This CDR3 is 17 amino acids long. The germline V gene encodes CDR1 SEHNR and CDR2 FQNEAQ (reference sequence). CDR3 sequence: CASSLARSAGVRYGYTF. The CDR3 DNA reads TGTGCCAGCAGCTTAGCCCGATCGGCGGGGGTACGCTATGGCTACACCTTC.

The chain joins TRBV6-2 or TRBV6-3 to TRBJ1-1; D perhaps matches TRBD1 (5 bases). The V gene's germline CDR1 is MNHEY and CDR2 SVGEGT. With 5 bases removed from V and 5 bases from J, the gap between germline ends came to 12 bases. CDR3 length: 13 residues. The CDR3 region is CASSPPWGTEAFF. Here the CDR3 DNA reads TGTGCCAGCAGTCCACCCTGGGGGACTGAAGCTTTCTTT.

The chain has TRBV5-6 and TRBJ2-4; TRBD1 agrees at 8 bases. CDR1 SGHDT and CDR2 YYEEEE come from the germline V gene. The V segment lost 4 bases and the J segment 0 bases; nucleotides outside the gene matches: 6. The CDR3 is made up of 16 amino acids. This CDR3 reads CASSLYRGSAKNIQYF. CDR3 DNA: TGTGCCAGCAGCCTCTACAGGGGGTCAGCCAAAAACATTCAGTACTTC.

Many counts were recorded for this clonotype. The chain employs TRBV7-2 and TRBJ2-7; D is possibly TRBD2 (6 bases). CDR1 and CDR2 from the germline V gene are SGHTA and FQGNSA. V was cut by 3 bases and J by 4 bases, with 10 bases left in between. This CDR3 contains 13 residues. The CDR3 nucleotides read TGTGCCAGCAGCTTCCGTGGGGGGTACGAGCAGTACTTC. Amino acid sequence: CASSFRGGYEQYF.

Of note for this clonotype: A read error may be the cause here, since a much bigger clone is one base away. The chain couples TRBV9 to TRBJ2-5; no reliable D call. V was pared by 2 bases and J by 5 bases, with 7 bases between. Germline V gives CDR1 SGDLS, CDR2 YYNGEE. The CDR3 extends over 12 amino acids. CDR3 coding DNA: TGTGCCAGCAGCGTTACCGGGGAGACCCAGTACTTC. Protein: CASSVTGETQYF.

This clonotype was observed at least ten times. The V call is TRBV6-6, the J call TRBJ2-2, with D perhaps TRBD1 (6 bases). CDR1 and CDR2 from the germline V gene are MNHNY and SVGAGI (reference sequence). Trimming took off 4 bases at V and 4 bases at J, with 10 bases between the two ends. CDR3 length equals 14 residues. The DNA for the CDR3 is TGTGCCAGCAGTTCAGGGGTTAGCACCGGGGAGCTGTTTTTT. It codes for CASSSGVSTGELFF.

This clonotype showed up just a few times. This sequence joins TRBV5-1 and TRBJ1-2, with D possibly matching TRBD1 (5 bases). CDR3 length: 15 amino acids. Germline CDR1 reads SGHRS; CDR2 reads YFSETQ. V was clipped by 1 base and J by 0 bases, with 10 bases between them. The CDR3 nucleotides are TGCGCCAGCAGCTTGAGGGGCACCTCTAACTATGGCTACACCTTC. This encodes CASSLRGTSNYGYTF.

This chain uses TRBV27 with TRBJ2-3; no definite D call. The germline gives CDR1 MNHEY, CDR2 SMNVEV (reference sequence). The CDR3 has 11 amino acids. V lost 7 bases and J 6 bases, leaving 8 bases between the germline ends. In DNA, the CDR3 is TGTGCCAGCATGAGGTGGGATACGCAGTATTTT. Translated, it gives CASMRWDTQYF.

This clonotype turned up a few times. The chain carries TRBV3-1 and TRBJ2-1; 7 nucleotides agree with TRBD1. This CDR3 has 15 residues. J lost 3 bases, V lost 0 bases, and 2 bases had no gene match. Germline loops: CDR1 LGHDT, CDR2 YNNKEL (reference sequence). The CDR3 bases are TGTGCCAGCAGCCAAGATTGGGACAGCTACAATGAGCAGTTCTTC. Its protein product is CASSQDWDSYNEQFF.

CDR3 DNA sequence: TGTGCCAGTAGTATGGAAGGGCCTGGGGCCAACGTCCTGACTTTC. Its protein is CASSMEGPGANVLTF. The chain recombines TRBV19 with TRBJ2-6; D is unclear. The CDR3 totals 15 residues. Trimming shortened V by 3 bases and J by 2 bases, and 8 bases separated the two germline ends. Germline CDR1 is LNHDA and CDR2 is SQIVND (reference sequence).

This clonotype has more than one count but fewer than ten. The genes are TRBV29-1 and TRBJ2-5; D remains unclear. Trimming left V 4 bases short and J 5 bases short, with 8 bases between. CDR1 SQVTM and CDR2 ANQGSEA come from the germline V gene. There are 11 residues in the CDR3. CDR3 nucleotide sequence: TGCAGCGTTGTAGTGGGGGAGACCCAGTACTTC. It specifies CSVVVGETQYF.

This clonotype was observed a few times. V usage is TRBV6-5 and J usage is TRBJ1-6; 9 bases fit TRBD1. J was trimmed by 7 bases and V by 5 bases; bases with no gene match: 6. Germline V lookup: CDR1 MNHEY, CDR2 SVGAGI. The CDR3 is made up of 15 amino acids. As DNA, the CDR3 is TGTGCCAGCAGTCGCAAGACAGGGGGGAATTCACCCCTCCACTTT. It specifies CASSRKTGGNSPLHF.

This chain joins TRBV10-3 and TRBJ2-5; tentatively, D is TRBD2 (6 bases). Trimming took 5 bases from V and 4 from J, leaving 14 bases between them. This CDR3 is built from 14 residues. Germline V lookup: CDR1 ENHRY, CDR2 SYGVKD. In nucleotides, the CDR3 is TGTGCCATCAGTCCTCGGGGAGCGGGAGAGACCCAGTACTTC. Translating it yields CAISPRGAGETQYF.

In this sample, this clonotype turned up a few times. The chain carries TRBV7-2 and TRBJ2-3, with 10 bases matching TRBD2. V was pared by 5 bases and J by 3 bases, with 5 bases of the junction left unmatched. The CDR3 length is 15 residues. The germline gives CDR1 SGHTA, CDR2 FQGNSA. The CDR3 loop reads CASSISGRYTDTQYF. CDR3 DNA sequence: TGTGCCAGCAGCATTAGCGGGAGGTATACAGATACGCAGTATTTT.

There are many counts of this clonotype. The chain combines TRBV29-1 with TRBJ1-1; 9 bases line up with TRBD1. V dropped 6 bases and J dropped 1; count of bases not matched to a gene: 3. CDR1 is SQVTM, CDR2 ANQGSEA, per germline. CDR3 size: 13 residues. CDR3 region: CSVGQGENTEAFF. As DNA, the CDR3 is TGCAGCGTGGGACAGGGTGAGAACACTGAAGCTTTCTTT.

The V gene is TRBV2, the J gene TRBJ2-4; tentative D call: TRBD2 (5 bases). The CDR3 sequence is 19 residues long. Trimming took 6 bases from V and 0 from J, leaving 24 bases between them. Per the germline V gene, CDR1 is SNHLY and CDR2 is FYNNEI. The CDR3 DNA is TGTGCCAGCAGGGAGGTCTGGCCGGTCCTCTCCGGAGCCAAAAACATTCAGTACTTC. As protein: CASREVWPVLSGAKNIQYF.

The CDR3: CASGPRGQGTGELFF. For the CDR3, the DNA is TGTGCCAGCGGCCCCAGGGGGCAAGGAACCGGGGAGCTGTTTTTT. V usage is TRBV9 and J usage is TRBJ2-2, with TRBD1 matching over 8 bases. Germline assignment: CDR1 SGDLS and CDR2 YYNGEE. The CDR3 extends over 15 amino acids. V dropped 7 bases and J dropped 5; count of bases not matched to a gene: 10.

This clonotype was recorded at least ten times. This chain joins TRBV20-1 and TRBJ2-7, with D possibly matching TRBD2 (5 bases). Trimming took off 5 bases at V and 0 bases at J, with 17 bases between the two ends. This CDR3 comprises 15 residues. Germline V CDR1 and CDR2: DFQATT, SNEGSKA (reference sequence). The CDR3 here is CSAVPGKLSSYEQYF. The CDR3 DNA reads as TGCAGTGCTGTGCCGGGAAAACTTAGCTCCTACGAGCAGTACTTC.

This clonotype was recorded many times. The chain is built from TRBV7-9 and TRBJ2-1; D uncertain. The V end was cut by 6 bases, the J end by 7 bases, with 7 bases between. Germline CDR1 SEHNR, CDR2 FQNEAQ (reference sequence). This CDR3 contains 11 residues. CDR3 coding DNA: TGTGCCAGCAGGCCGGATAATGAGCAGTTCTTC. This encodes CASRPDNEQFF.